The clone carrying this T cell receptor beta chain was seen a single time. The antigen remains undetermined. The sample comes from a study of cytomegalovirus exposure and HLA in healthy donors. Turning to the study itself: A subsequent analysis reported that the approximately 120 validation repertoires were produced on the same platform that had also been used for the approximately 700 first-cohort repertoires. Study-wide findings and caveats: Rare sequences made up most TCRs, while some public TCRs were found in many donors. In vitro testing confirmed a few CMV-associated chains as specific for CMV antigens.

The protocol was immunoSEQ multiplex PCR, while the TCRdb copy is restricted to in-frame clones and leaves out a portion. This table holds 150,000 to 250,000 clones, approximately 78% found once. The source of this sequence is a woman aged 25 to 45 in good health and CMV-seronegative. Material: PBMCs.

In DNA form, the CDR3 reads TGTGCCAGCAGAAAAGGGACAGGGGGCGCGATTAATTCACCCCTCCACTTT. It codes for CASRKGTGGAINSPLHF. The gene calls are TRBV27 and TRBJ1-6, with 12 bases identical to TRBD1. Germline CDR1 is MNHEY and CDR2 is SMNVEV (reference sequence). With 6 bases clipped from V and 6 bases from J, the junction kept 9 bases outside the gene matches. The CDR3 spans 17 residues.